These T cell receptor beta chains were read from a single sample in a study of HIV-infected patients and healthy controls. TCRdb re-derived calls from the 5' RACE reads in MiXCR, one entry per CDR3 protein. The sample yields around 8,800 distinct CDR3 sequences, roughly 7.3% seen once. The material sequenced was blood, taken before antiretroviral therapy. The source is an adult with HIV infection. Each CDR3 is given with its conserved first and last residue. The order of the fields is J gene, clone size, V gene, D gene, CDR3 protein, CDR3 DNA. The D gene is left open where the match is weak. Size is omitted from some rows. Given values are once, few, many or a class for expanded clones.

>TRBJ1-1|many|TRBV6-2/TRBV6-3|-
CASSYGHIGTEAFF
TGTGCCAGCAGTTACGGTCACATCGGGACTGAAGCTTTCTTT
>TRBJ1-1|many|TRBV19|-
CASSVSREAFF
TGTGCCAGTAGTGTGTCCCGAGAAGCTTTCTTT
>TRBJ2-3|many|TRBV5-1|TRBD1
CASSLGTGLDTQYF
TGCGCCAGCAGCCTCGGGACAGGGCTGGATACGCAGTATTTT
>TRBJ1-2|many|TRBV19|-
CASRLRGRWENYGYTF
TGTGCCAGTAGACTAAGGGGACGGTGGGAAAACTATGGCTACACCTTC
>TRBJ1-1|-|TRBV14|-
CASSQVGGRTNTEAFF
TGTGCCAGCAGCCAAGTGGGTGGACGGACGAACACTGAAGCTTTCTTT
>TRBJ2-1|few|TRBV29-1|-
CSVAPQSNEQFF
TGCAGCGTTGCCCCTCAGTCCAATGAGCAGTTCTTC
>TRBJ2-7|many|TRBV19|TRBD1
CATLDGTGSYEQYF
TGTGCCACCCTTGACGGGACAGGGTCCTACGAGCAGTACTTC
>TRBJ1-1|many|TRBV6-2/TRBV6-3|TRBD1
CASKNRGLEAFF
TGTGCCAGCAAGAACAGGGGGCTGGAAGCTTTCTTT
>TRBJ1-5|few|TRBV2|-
CASSEATGNQPQHF
TGTGCCAGCAGTGAGGCGACGGGCAATCAGCCCCAGCATTTT
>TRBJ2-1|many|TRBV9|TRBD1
CATKHEPGQEANEQFF
TGTGCCACCAAACACGAACCGGGACAGGAGGCCAATGAGCAGTTCTTC
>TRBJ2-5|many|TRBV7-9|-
CATWRQETQYF
TGTGCCACCTGGAGGCAAGAGACCCAGTACTTC
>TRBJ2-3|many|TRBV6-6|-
CASSRTVKSSGVTDTQYF
TGTGCCAGCAGCCGCACCGTCAAGTCCTCGGGTGTCACAGATACGCAGTATTTT
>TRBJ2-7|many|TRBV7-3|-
CASSLHVEGEQYF
TGTGCCAGCAGCTTACACGTTGAAGGCGAGCAGTACTTC
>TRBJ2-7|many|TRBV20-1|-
CSASGGPWEQYF
TGCAGTGCTAGCGGGGGGCCTTGGGAGCAGTACTTC
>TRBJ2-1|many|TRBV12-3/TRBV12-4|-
CASRGGDPFF
TGTGCCAGCAGAGGGGGGGACCCGTTCTTC
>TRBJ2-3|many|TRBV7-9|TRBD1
CASSVSPGQAARDTQYF
TGTGCCAGCAGCGTTTCACCGGGACAGGCTGCGCGGGATACGCAGTATTTT
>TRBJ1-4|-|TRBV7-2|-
CASSLVVTNEKLFF
TGTGCCAGCAGCTTAGTAGTAACTAATGAAAAACTGTTTTTT
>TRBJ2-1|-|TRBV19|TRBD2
CASSRRPSGGTIEQFF
TGTGCCAGTAGTAGGAGGCCTAGCGGGGGAACGATTGAGCAGTTCTTC
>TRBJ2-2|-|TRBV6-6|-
CASSYQVTGELFF
TGTGCCAGCAGTTACCAGGTTACCGGGGAGCTGTTTTTT
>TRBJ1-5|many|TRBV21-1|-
CASSNNDRPPQLPGSPQHF
TGTGCCAGCAGCAACAATGATCGACCCCCACAATTACCAGGTTCGCCCCAGCATTTT
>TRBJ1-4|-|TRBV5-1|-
CASSRGEAETGNLFF
TGCGCCAGCAGCAGGGGAGAAGCCGAAACAGGGAATTTGTTTTTT
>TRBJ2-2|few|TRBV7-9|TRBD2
CASSPHSGGLHTGELFF
TGTGCCAGCAGCCCTCATAGCGGGGGGCTTCACACCGGGGAGCTGTTTTTT
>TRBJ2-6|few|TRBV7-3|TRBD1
CASSVTGVGRLSGANVLTF
TGTGCCAGCAGCGTTACAGGGGTTGGACGTCTCTCTGGGGCCAACGTCCTGACTTTC
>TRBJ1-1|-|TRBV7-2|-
CASSLYGGVEAFF
TGTGCCAGCAGCTTATACGGGGGTGTTGAAGCTTTCTTT
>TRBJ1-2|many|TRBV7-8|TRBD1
CASSPGTAPFNYGYTF
TGTGCCAGCAGCCCCGGGACAGCTCCTTTCAACTATGGCTACACCTTC
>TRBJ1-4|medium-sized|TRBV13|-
CASSSRRHPVNEKLFF
TGTGCCAGCAGCTCGAGGAGACACCCGGTTAATGAAAAACTGTTTTTT
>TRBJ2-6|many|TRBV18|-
CASSLYPSGANVLTF
TGTGCCAGCTCACTTTACCCCTCTGGGGCCAACGTCCTGACTTTC
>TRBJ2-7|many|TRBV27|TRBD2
CASTRFKARKERGGPYEQYF
TGTGCCAGCACTCGATTTAAAGCGCGGAAAGAGCGGGGGGGCCCCTACGAGCAGTACTTC
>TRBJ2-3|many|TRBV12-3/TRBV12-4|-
CASSPRVGGRTDTQYF
TGTGCCAGCAGCCCCCGTGTGGGGGGTCGCACAGATACGCAGTATTTT
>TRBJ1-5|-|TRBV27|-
CASGWIGTGIEQPQHF
TGTGCCAGCGGCTGGATCGGTACAGGGATAGAACAGCCCCAGCATTTT
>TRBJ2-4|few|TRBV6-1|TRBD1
CASSEGTANPKNIQYF
TGTGCCAGCAGTGAGGGGACAGCTAACCCAAAAAACATTCAGTACTTC
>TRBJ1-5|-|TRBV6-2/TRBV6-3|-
CASRRLGDGGNQPQHF
TGTGCCAGCAGGCGCCTGGGGGACGGTGGCAATCAGCCCCAGCATTTT
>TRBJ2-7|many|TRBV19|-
CASGRQFLSSYEQYF
TGTGCCAGTGGAAGACAGTTTTTATCATCCTACGAGCAGTACTTC
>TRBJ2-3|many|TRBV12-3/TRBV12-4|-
CASSFEIGSSTDTQYF
TGTGCCAGCAGTTTTGAGATCGGCTCGAGCACAGATACGCAGTATTTT
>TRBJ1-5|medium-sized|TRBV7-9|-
CASSFSGNQPQHF
TGTGCCAGCAGCTTTTCTGGGAATCAGCCCCAGCATTTT
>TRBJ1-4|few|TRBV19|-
CASSTRHGEKLFF
TGTGCCAGTAGTACGAGACATGGGGAAAAACTGTTTTTT
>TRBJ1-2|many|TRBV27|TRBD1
CASSSQGALSGYTF
TGTGCCAGCAGTTCTCAGGGGGCGTTAAGTGGCTACACCTTC
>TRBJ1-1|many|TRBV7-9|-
CASSLSDTEAFF
TGTGCCAGCAGCTTATCAGACACTGAAGCTTTCTTT
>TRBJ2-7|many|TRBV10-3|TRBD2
CAISESRGGGTSYEQYF
TGTGCCATCAGTGAGTCGAGGGGCGGGGGTACCTCCTACGAGCAGTACTTC
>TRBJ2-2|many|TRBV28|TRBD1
CASRSPPPGGWRTGELFF
TGTGCCAGCCGCTCCCCCCCCCCAGGGGGTTGGCGCACCGGGGAGCTGTTTTTT
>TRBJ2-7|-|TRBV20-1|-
CSARDLSRDSYEQYF
TGCAGTGCTAGAGATCTCTCCCGGGATTCCTACGAGCAGTACTTC
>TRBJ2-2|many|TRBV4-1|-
CASSQRGSAGELFF
TGCGCCAGCAGCCAAAGGGGGAGTGCCGGGGAGCTGTTTTTT
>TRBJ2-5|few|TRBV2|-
CASSELKTSGQETQYF
TGTGCCAGCAGTGAGCTGAAAACGTCGGGCCAAGAGACCCAGTACTTC
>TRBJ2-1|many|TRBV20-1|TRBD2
CSADSGGAYNEQFF
TGCAGTGCAGATAGCGGGGGGGCTTACAATGAGCAGTTCTTC
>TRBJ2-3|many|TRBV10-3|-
CAISERAGGGTDTQYF
TGTGCCATCAGTGAGCGGGCAGGGGGGGGCACAGATACGCAGTATTTT
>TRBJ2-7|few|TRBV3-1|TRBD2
CASSQEKNSGGRGKQYF
TGTGCCAGCAGCCAAGAGAAGAATAGCGGGGGGAGGGGAAAGCAGTACTTC
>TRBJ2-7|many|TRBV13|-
CASSLAGEQYF
TGTGCCAGCAGCTTAGCTGGCGAGCAGTACTTC
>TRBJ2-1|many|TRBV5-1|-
CASSLGGGDNEQFF
TGCGCCAGCAGCTTGGGAGGGGGAGACAATGAGCAGTTCTTC
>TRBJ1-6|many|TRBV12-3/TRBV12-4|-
CASSSGQGGSPLHF
TGTGCCAGCAGTTCCGGGCAGGGTGGTTCACCCCTCCACTTT
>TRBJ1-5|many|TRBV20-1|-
CSAREGGGNQPQHF
TGCAGTGCTAGGGAAGGTGGCGGCAATCAGCCCCAGCATTTT
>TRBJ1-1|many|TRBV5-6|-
CASSWTGPGTEAFF
TGTGCCAGCAGCTGGACGGGACCTGGCACTGAAGCTTTCTTT
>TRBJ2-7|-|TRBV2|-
CASSEAPAGADEQYF
TGTGCCAGCAGTGAAGCGCCCGCAGGGGCGGACGAGCAGTACTTC
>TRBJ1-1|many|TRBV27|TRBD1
CASSFGRTGLRFSKTEAFF
TGTGCCAGCAGTTTCGGGCGGACAGGCTTGCGGTTTTCGAAGACTGAAGCTTTCTTT
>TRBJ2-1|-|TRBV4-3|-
CASSQDFPSAYNEQFF
TGCGCCAGCAGCCAAGATTTTCCATCCGCGTACAATGAGCAGTTCTTC
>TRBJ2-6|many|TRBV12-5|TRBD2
CASGPGGSGANVLTF
TGTGCTAGTGGTCCGGGGGGCTCTGGGGCCAACGTCCTGACTTTC
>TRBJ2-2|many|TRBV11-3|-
CASSLEASTGELFF
TGTGCCAGCAGCTTAGAGGCTAGTACCGGGGAGCTGTTTTTT
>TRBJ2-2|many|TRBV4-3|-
CASSQGDSSLFHTGELFF
TGCGCCAGCAGCCAAGGCGACAGCTCTCTATTTCACACCGGGGAGCTGTTTTTT
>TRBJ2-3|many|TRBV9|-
CASSVTGTDTQYF
TGTGCCAGCAGCGTAACGGGCACAGATACGCAGTATTTT
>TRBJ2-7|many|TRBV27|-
CASSPGRLEEQYF
TGTGCCAGCAGTCCGGGACGGCTAGAGGAGCAGTACTTC
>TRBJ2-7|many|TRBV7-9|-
CASRALGRTRRVSEQYF
TGTGCCAGCAGGGCTCTCGGACGTACACGGCGGGTGAGCGAGCAGTACTTC